Listed below are T cell receptor beta chains from one sample, sequenced in a study of OX40 agonist ivuxolimab in advanced cancers. Method: immunoSEQ multiplex PCR; TCRdb's copy keeps in-frame clones and lacks some. The sample holds tens of thousands of clones; approximately 81% are singletons and the top ten take around 0.52%. Sequenced material: CD4+ or CD8+ T cells sorted from blood, taken in a trial of the OX40 agonist ivuxolimab. The source of these receptors is an adult with an advanced solid tumor such as melanoma, head and neck, liver or kidney cancer. CDR3s include the opening cysteine and the closing phenylalanine or tryptophan.

V	J	length	CDR3
TRBV11-2	TRBJ2-7	13	CASSLDTSYEQYF
TRBV5-4	TRBJ2-7	12	CASSFVASEQYF
TRBV7-2	TRBJ1-5	14	CASSLMTGSSPQHF
TRBV7-9	TRBJ2-2	16	CASSLDLAGATGELFF
TRBV18	TRBJ1-2	13	CASSPGSDYGYTF
TRBV19	TRBJ1-1	15	CASKRTGDPLGEAFF
TRBV11-2	TRBJ2-2	15	CASSSNRANTGELFF
TRBV23-1	TRBJ2-1	10	CAPTDSLQFF
TRBV4-1	TRBJ2-5	16	CASSQDPQVPRATQYF
TRBV5-4	TRBJ1-2	13	CASSLLEADGYTF
TRBV19	TRBJ1-1	12	CASSYINTEAFF
TRBV11-2	TRBJ1-4	15	CASSLVLNTGQKLFF
TRBV5-1	TRBJ2-7	13	CATRLAEQYEQYF
TRBV30	TRBJ1-5	16	CAWSVGTDYSNQPQHF